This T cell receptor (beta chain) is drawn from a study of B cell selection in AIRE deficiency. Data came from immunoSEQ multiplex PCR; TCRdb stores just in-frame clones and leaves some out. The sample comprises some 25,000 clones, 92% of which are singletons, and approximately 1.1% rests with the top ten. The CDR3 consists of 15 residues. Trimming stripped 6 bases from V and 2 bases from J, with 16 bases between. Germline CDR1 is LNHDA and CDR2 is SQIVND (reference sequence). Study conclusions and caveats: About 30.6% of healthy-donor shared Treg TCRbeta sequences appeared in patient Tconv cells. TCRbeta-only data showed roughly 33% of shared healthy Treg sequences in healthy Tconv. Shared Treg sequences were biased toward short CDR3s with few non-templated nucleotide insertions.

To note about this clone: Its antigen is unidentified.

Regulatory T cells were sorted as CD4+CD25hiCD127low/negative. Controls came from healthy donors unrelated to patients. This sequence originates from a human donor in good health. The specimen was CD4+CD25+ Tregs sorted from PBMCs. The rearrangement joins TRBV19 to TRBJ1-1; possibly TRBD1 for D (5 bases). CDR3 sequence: CASRLLGDPNTEAFF. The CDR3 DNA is TGTGCCAGTAGGCTACTGGGGGATCCAAACACTGAAGCTTTCTTT.